The next 26 T cell receptor beta chains were all read from a single sample in a study of cytomegalovirus exposure and HLA in healthy donors (dated by TCRdb to about 2017). Libraries came from the immunoSEQ multiplex PCR assay. A mixture of 60 forward primers for TCR Vbeta segments and 13 reverse primers for TCR Jbeta segments was used in the multiplex PCR. What TCRdb holds here is the immuneACCESS table cut down to in-frame rearrangements. Part of the clones is not present; checked against another copy, under half of the missing clones reflect an unresolved V gene, and the others are unexplained. The sample table shows fewer than 100,000 clones, and roughly 73% are seen once. The ten largest clonotypes hold around 2.5% of the sample. Sequenced: PBMCs. These receptors came from a male donor in good health and CMV-seropositive.

The chain links TRBV28 to TRBJ1-1, with D possibly being TRBD1 (6 bases). Germline V CDR1 and CDR2: MDHEN, SYDVKM. V dropped 6 bases and J dropped 1 base, with 15 bases sitting between them. CDR3 length: 15 residues. Here the CDR3 DNA reads TGTGCCAGCAGAAAGGGGGTTGGGGCGAACACTGAAGCTTTCTTT. It encodes CASRKGVGANTEAFF. Variable domain in full (rest from reference TRBV28 and TRBJ1-1): DVKVTQSSRYLVKRTGEKVFLECVQDMDHENMFWYRQDPGLGLRLIYFSYDVKMKEKGDIPEGYSVSREKKERFSLILESASTNQTSMYLCASRKGVGANTEAFFGQGTRLTVV.

The rearrangement links TRBV9 to TRBJ2-2; TRBD1 might be the D (6 bases). The germline V gene has CDR1 SGDLS and CDR2 YYNGEE. This CDR3 has 17 amino acids. V was shortened by 1 base and J by 0 bases, with 13 bases between the two germline ends. Here the CDR3 reads CASSVPSTGTNTGELFF. In DNA, the CDR3 is TGTGCCAGCAGCGTACCGTCGACAGGAACGAACACCGGGGAGCTGTTTTTT.

This clone was observed a single time. The gene calls are TRBV6-4 and TRBJ2-1; 11 nucleotides match TRBD2. Germline V lookup: CDR1 MRHNA, CDR2 SNTAGT. This CDR3 has 15 amino acids. The ends lost 3 bases at V and 9 bases at J; junction bases unmatched: 7. The CDR3 sequence is CASSEISGRAGEQFF. CDR3 nucleotide sequence: TGTGCCAGCAGTGAAATTAGCGGGAGGGCCGGTGAGCAGTTCTTC.

This sequence joins TRBV5-4 and TRBJ2-2; 7 bases align to TRBD2. Germline V lookup: CDR1 SGHNT, CDR2 YYREEE (reference sequence). After removal of 1 base from V and 3 bases from J, the junction contained 3 bases not matched to a gene. The CDR3 extends over 15 amino acids. The CDR3 DNA sequence: TGTGCCAGCAGCTTGAGGCGGGAGCACACCGGGGAGCTGTTTTTT. Protein sequence: CASSLRREHTGELFF. The full variable domain, its missing parts supplied by reference TRBV5-4 and TRBJ2-2, is ETGVTQSPTHLIKTRGQQVTLRCSSQSGHNTVSWYQQALGQGPQFIFQYYREEENGRGNFPPRFSGLQFPNYSSELNVNALELDDSALYLCASSLRREHTGELFFGEGSRLTVL.

The chain is built from TRBV27 and TRBJ2-7, with TRBD2 matching 10 bases. Per germline, CDR1 MNHEY and CDR2 SMNVEV (reference sequence). V was clipped by 7 bases and J by 3 bases; unmatched bases: 0. The CDR3 spans 12 residues. This chain's CDR3 is CASKREGYEQYF. For the CDR3, the DNA is TGTGCCAGCAAGCGGGAGGGCTACGAGCAGTACTTC.

This clone occurred a few times. The CDR3 loop reads CASGEGRWEKLFF. CDR3 nucleotides: TGTGCCAGCGGGGAGGGTCGCTGGGAAAAACTGTTTTTT. This rearrangement joins TRBV6-1 to TRBJ1-4; D ambiguous. From germline, CDR1 is MNHNS and CDR2 SASEGT. Trimming stripped 8 bases from V and 8 bases from J, with 15 bases between. CDR3 size: 13 residues.

The gene calls are TRBV7-2 and TRBJ1-1, with D tentatively TRBD1 (5 bases). The CDR3 consists of 14 residues. Germline V gene sequence: CDR1 SGHTA, CDR2 FQGNSA. The germline V and J ends were trimmed by 1 base and 1 base, with 7 bases remaining between them. CDR3 DNA sequence: TGTGCCAGCAGCTTAGGACAGAAGAACACTGAAGCTTTCTTT. Its protein product is CASSLGQKNTEAFF.

The V and J genes are TRBV18 and TRBJ1-5; D may be TRBD1 (6 bases). Germline V gene sequence: CDR1 KGHSH, CDR2 LQKENI. The V and J ends lost 6 bases and 6 bases respectively, with 9 bases between them. The CDR3 runs to 12 residues. The CDR3 protein is CASSGATQPQHF. DNA for the CDR3: TGTGCCAGCTCGGGGGCGACTCAGCCCCAGCATTTT.

The chain employs TRBV28 and TRBJ2-1; 9 bases are a match to TRBD2. Trimming took 5 bases from V and 12 from J; bases not matched to a gene: 11. This CDR3 is 14 amino acids long. CDR1 is MDHEN, CDR2 SYDVKM, per germline. As DNA, the CDR3 is TGTGCCAGCAGTAAACCCGGGACTAGCAGGGTGCAGTTCTTC. This gives the protein CASSKPGTSRVQFF.

CDR3 DNA sequence: TGTGCCAGCAGCTTGTCATCAACGGAGGAGACCCAGTACTTC. It yields the protein CASSLSSTEETQYF. The genes are TRBV5-4 and TRBJ2-5; unclear D gene. V dropped 1 base and J dropped 5 bases, with 12 bases sitting between them. Germline loops: CDR1 SGHNT, CDR2 YYREEE (reference sequence). The CDR3 has 14 residues.

The gene calls are TRBV10-2 and TRBJ2-1; the match to TRBD2 covers 8 bases. After removal of 2 bases from V and 2 bases from J, the junction contained 8 bases not matched to a gene. The germline V gene encodes CDR1 WSHSY and CDR2 SAAADI. The CDR3 length is 17 residues. CDR3 nucleotides: TGCGCCAGCAGTGAGGCCGTAACTAGCGGAACCTACAATGAGCAGTTCTTC. Translation: CASSEAVTSGTYNEQFF.

The V gene is TRBV4-1, the J gene TRBJ1-1, with 9 bases aligning to TRBD1. Trimming took 3 bases from V and 4 from J; bases not matched to a gene: 6. The CDR3 has 15 residues. CDR1 and CDR2 (germline): MGHRA, YSYEKL. The chain's CDR3 is CASSQAGQGSTEAFF. The CDR3 nucleotides read TGCGCCAGCAGCCAGGCAGGACAGGGGTCCACTGAAGCTTTCTTT.

The V call is TRBV5-6, the J call TRBJ2-7; D remains unclear. V was pared by 2 bases and J by 2 bases, with 5 bases between. Germline assignment: CDR1 SGHDT and CDR2 YYEEEE. The CDR3 sequence is 12 residues long. DNA for the CDR3: TGTGCCAGCAGCTTCCAGACCTACGAGCAGTACTTC. Its protein is CASSFQTYEQYF.

This clone was picked up a small number of times. This chain connects TRBV7-6 to TRBJ1-1, with 7 bases lining up with TRBD1. CDR1 and CDR2 (germline): SGHVS, FNYEAQ. V was clipped by 2 bases and J by 1 base; unmatched bases: 10. The CDR3 extends over 17 amino acids. DNA for the CDR3: TGTGCCAGCAGCTTAAATCTGTTGGGACAGAGGAACACTGAAGCTTTCTTT. Its translation is CASSLNLLGQRNTEAFF.

The rearrangement links TRBV19 to TRBJ2-2; the match to TRBD2 covers 11 bases. Germline V gives CDR1 LNHDA, CDR2 SQIVND (reference sequence). Trimming took 5 bases from V and 5 from J; bases not matched to a gene: 4. The CDR3 covers 15 residues. In DNA, the CDR3 is TGTGCCAGTAGTCCTACTAGCGGGAGTACCGGGGAGCTGTTTTTT. It yields the protein CASSPTSGSTGELFF.

The V and J genes are TRBV2 and TRBJ2-1; 12 bases align to TRBD2. J was trimmed by 6 bases and V by 4 bases; bases with no gene match: 7. The CDR3 runs 16 residues. The germline CDR1 and CDR2 sequences are SNHLY and FYNNEI. This CDR3 is CASSAQTSGRTNEQFF. The CDR3 region has the DNA TGTGCCAGCAGTGCACAAACTAGCGGGAGGACCAATGAGCAGTTCTTC.

This clone was detected a few times. The chain has TRBV30 and TRBJ2-3; TRBD1 matches at 9 bases. The germline V gene has CDR1 GTSNPN and CDR2 SVGIG (reference sequence). This CDR3 has 14 residues. V dropped 5 bases and J dropped 2; count of bases not matched to a gene: 5. The CDR3 DNA reads TGTGCCTGGGGACAGGGGCTGGACACAGATACGCAGTATTTT. Translated: CAWGQGLDTDTQYF.

This chain connects TRBV9 to TRBJ2-1; 12 positions agree with TRBD2. The trim removed 3 bases at V and 2 bases at J, leaving 3 bases unmatched. The germline V gene has CDR1 SGDLS and CDR2 YYNGEE. CDR3 length equals 16 residues. Written as DNA, the CDR3 is TGTGCCAGCAGCGGAGGACTAGCGGGGCCCTACAATGAGCAGTTCTTC. Translated, it gives CASSGGLAGPYNEQFF.

This chain links TRBV15 with TRBJ2-1, with TRBD2 matching 11 bases. In germline, CDR1 is LNHNV, CDR2 YYDKDF (reference sequence). V lost 5 bases, J lost 5 bases, and 8 bases stayed unmatched. The CDR3 contains 16 residues. Here the CDR3 DNA reads TGTGCCACCAGCTTTCAAACTAGCGGGAGAAACAATGAGCAGTTCTTC. As protein: CATSFQTSGRNNEQFF.

V gene TRBV4-1 combines with J gene TRBJ1-1, with 9 positions matching TRBD1. The CDR3 length is 15 residues. From germline, CDR1 is MGHRA and CDR2 YSYEKL. Trimming removed 5 bases from V and 5 bases from J; junction bases left unmatched: 9. In DNA form, the CDR3 reads TGCGCCAGCAGCACTACAACAGGGGGCTCAACTGAAGCTTTCTTT. This encodes CASSTTTGGSTEAFF.

The chain combines TRBV5-1 with TRBJ1-1, with 7 bases matching TRBD1. The CDR3 runs 14 residues. Germline CDR1 and CDR2: SGHRS and YFSETQ. Trimming cost V 4 bases and J 2 bases; bases outside gene matches: 5. The CDR3 DNA is TGCGCCAGCAGCGGGGGGACAGCCAACACTGAAGCTTTCTTT. Protein sequence: CASSGGTANTEAFF.

The rearrangement uses TRBV6-1 and TRBJ2-4; D is possibly TRBD1 (7 bases). Trimming left V 6 bases short and J 9 bases short, with 18 bases between. This CDR3 is built from 14 residues. The germline V gene encodes CDR1 MNHNS and CDR2 SASEGT. CDR3 sequence reads: CASRTTGTPSIQYF. CDR3 DNA sequence: TGTGCCAGCAGGACGACAGGGACTCCCTCCATTCAGTACTTC.

V gene TRBV5-4 combines with J gene TRBJ2-5; possible D gene TRBD2, 5 bases. The tail of the sequence fits TRBJ2-7 better, so the J call may be wrong. The germline V gene has CDR1 SGHNT and CDR2 YYREEE (reference sequence). The CDR3 consists of 13 residues. CDR3 bases: TGTGCCAGCAGCTTGCCCCCGGGGTACGAGCAGTACTTC. This codes for CASSLPPGYEQYF.

The chain employs TRBV6-5 and TRBJ2-5; weak D call: TRBD2 (5 bases). TRBJ2-7 matches the DNA end more closely, so the J call is doubtful. The CDR3 has 12 residues. CDR1 and CDR2 (germline): MNHEY, SVGAGI. The CDR3 DNA is TGTGCCAGCCGGGGTTCCGGAAACGAGCAGTACTTC. This translates into CASRGSGNEQYF.

This clone appeared a single time. The V and J genes are TRBV25-1 and TRBJ2-6; D call uncertain. The CDR3 is 14 amino acids. Germline values: CDR1 MGHDK, CDR2 SYGVNS. V was cut by 2 bases and J by 4 bases, with 6 bases left in between. CDR3 DNA sequence: TGTGCCAGCAGTGAAACCGCGGGGGCCAACGTCCTGACTTTC. This sequence encodes CASSETAGANVLTF.

This sequence joins TRBV10-3 and TRBJ2-2; D not resolved. This CDR3 has 12 residues. Germline assignment: CDR1 ENHRY and CDR2 SYGVKD. V was cut by 0 bases and J by 7 bases, with 3 bases left in between. CDR3 residues: CAISESGGELFF. The CDR3 nucleotides read TGTGCCATCAGTGAGTCCGGCGGGGAGCTGTTTTTT.